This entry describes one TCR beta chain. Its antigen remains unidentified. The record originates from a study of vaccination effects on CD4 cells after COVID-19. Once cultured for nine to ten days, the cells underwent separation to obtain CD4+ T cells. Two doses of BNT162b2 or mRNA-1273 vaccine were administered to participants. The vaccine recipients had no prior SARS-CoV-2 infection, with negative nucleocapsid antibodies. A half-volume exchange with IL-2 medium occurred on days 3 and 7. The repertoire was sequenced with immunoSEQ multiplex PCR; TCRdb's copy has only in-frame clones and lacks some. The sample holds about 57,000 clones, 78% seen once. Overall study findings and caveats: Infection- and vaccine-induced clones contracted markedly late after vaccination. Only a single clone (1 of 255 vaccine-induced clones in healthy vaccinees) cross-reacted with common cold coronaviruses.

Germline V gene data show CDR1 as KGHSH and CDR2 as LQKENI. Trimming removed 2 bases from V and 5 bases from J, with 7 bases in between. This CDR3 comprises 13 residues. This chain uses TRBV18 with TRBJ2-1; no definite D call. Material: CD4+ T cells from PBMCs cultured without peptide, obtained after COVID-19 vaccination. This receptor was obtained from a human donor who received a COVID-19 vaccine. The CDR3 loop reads CASSPLQHNEQFF. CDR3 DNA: TGTGCCAGCTCACCATTACAACACAATGAGCAGTTCTTC.